What follows is one T cell receptor (beta chain) and its context. This sample stems from a study of blood T cell repertoires in COVID-19. Study-level background: Both acute and convalescent COVID-19 samples were obtained from the United States, Italy and Spain.

Per the study methods: Reference gene primer amplification in the assay estimated nucleated cell counts. Here immunoSEQ multiplex PCR was the method, and the copy in TCRdb shows in-frame clones only, minus some. V and J calls and clone size are those listed in that table; D and trimming were worked out from the DNA. The table shows some 65,000 clones, with around nine tenths occurring only once. This TCR was recovered from a woman older than 75 with active COVID-19. Source material: peripheral blood.

CDR3 protein: CASSPGLAGLEGTQYF. Written as DNA, the CDR3 is TGTGCCAGCTCACCGGGACTAGCGGGGTTGGAAGGGACCCAGTACTTC. This chain connects TRBV18 to TRBJ2-5; 13 nucleotides match TRBD2. V lost 3 bases to trimming and J lost 7 bases; unmatched junction nucleotides: 8. The germline CDR1 and CDR2 sequences are KGHSH and LQKENI. The CDR3 is 16 amino acids.